This paragraph covers one T cell receptor beta chain sequence. Its antigen is not known. The same CDR3 is also encoded by other DNA sequences in this sample. This sample is drawn from a study of T cells and copy number aberrations in small-cell lung cancer. The study's findings and limits: Compared with adjacent lung tissue, tumors had lower T-cell richness and clonality and non-significantly lower density. All specimens were formalin-fixed paraffin-embedded tissue, which is known to introduce sequencing artifacts.

The CDR3 consists of 14 residues. The germline gives CDR1 SGHRS, CDR2 YFSETQ. Trimming took 6 bases from V and 3 from J; bases not matched to a gene: 7. Assay: immunoSEQ multiplex PCR; the TCRdb copy retains only in-frame clones and omits some. The sample holds about 2,700 clones; around 85% are singletons and the top ten take approximately 8.7%. Sequences were obtained from normal tissue next to the tumor. The sequence was collected from a man aged 60 to 75 with small cell lung cancer. This sequence joins TRBV5-1 and TRBJ1-1, with 8 positions matching TRBD1. The CDR3 reads CASNLAGGYTEAFF. The CDR3 bases are TGCGCCAGCAATTTGGCAGGGGGCTACACTGAAGCTTTCTTT.